These 27 T cell receptor beta chains were sequenced from one sample in a study of blood T cells in healthy people across ages. It was with a sample-barcoded 5' primer and a J-beta primer mix that a second PCR of about 6 to 12 cycles was run. TCRdb recomputed calls from the 5' RACE reads with MiXCR, one row per CDR3 protein. The sample consists of roughly 1.5 million distinct CDR3 sequences, approximately 43% of them appearing once. Sequencing was performed on blood. The source of these receptors is a woman between 18 and 30 years old in good health.

This clonotype has only a few counts. One end of the junction is discordant with germline, which a read error may explain. The rearrangement links TRBV7-7 to TRBJ2-5; D is tentatively TRBD1 or TRBD2 (5 bases each). CDR3 length equals 14 residues. The germline V gene has CDR1 SSHAT and CDR2 FNYEAQ (reference sequence). The CDR3 spells CASSTTGTKETQYF. The CDR3 DNA is TGTGCTAGCAGCACCACTGGGACCAAAGAGACCCAGTACTTC.

The chain links TRBV7-2 to TRBJ1-1, with 9 bases lining up with TRBD1. CDR1 is SGHTA, CDR2 FQGNSA, per germline. After removal of 5 bases from V and 5 bases from J, the junction contained 6 bases not matched to a gene. CDR3 length: 14 residues. Here the CDR3 reads CASSKTGGFTEAFF. The CDR3 region has the DNA TGTGCCAGCAGCAAGACAGGGGGTTTTACTGAAGCTTTCTTT. The full variable domain, completed using reference TRBV7-2 and TRBJ1-1, is GAGVSQSPSNKVTEKGKDVELRCDPISGHTALYWYRQSLGQGLEFLIYFQGNSAPDKSGLPSDRFSAERTGGSVSTLTIQRTQQEDSAVYLCASSKTGGFTEAFFGQGTRLTVV.

This clonotype has a handful of counts. The chain uses TRBV4-3 and TRBJ1-5, with D possibly matching TRBD1 (5 bases). The CDR3 has 17 residues. Deletions cut 0 bases from V and 4 bases from J, with 16 bases between. From germline, CDR1 is LGHNA and CDR2 YSLEER. The CDR3 nucleotides read TGCGCCAGCAGCCAAGAGCCTGGGGGAGTGAGGAATCAGCCCCAGCATTTT. Protein: CASSQEPGGVRNQPQHF.

The rearrangement joins TRBV10-3 to TRBJ1-5, with TRBD1 matching 7 bases. Germline V gives CDR1 ENHRY, CDR2 SYGVKD. J was trimmed by 5 bases and V by 6 bases; bases with no gene match: 4. This CDR3 region has 13 residues. CDR3 sequence reads: CAISGQGDQPQHF. The CDR3 bases are TGTGCCATCAGCGGGCAGGGGGATCAGCCCCAGCATTTT.

This clonotype was counted only a few times. The gene calls are TRBV20-1 and TRBJ1-1; a weak D match, TRBD1 (5 bases). Trimming pared 6 bases from V and 4 bases from J, leaving 12 bases between. The CDR3 runs 12 residues. CDR1 is DFQATT, CDR2 SNEGSKA, per germline (reference sequence). The CDR3 loop is CSAHSGGTEAFF. The CDR3 nucleotides read TGCAGTGCACACTCGGGGGGCACTGAAGCTTTCTTT.

This clonotype was picked up a small number of times. The chain links TRBV6-5 to TRBJ2-1; D ambiguous. Germline V gene lookup returns CDR1 MNHEY and CDR2 SVGAGI. This CDR3 is 16 amino acids long. V lost 6 bases and J 0 bases, leaving 15 bases between the germline ends. CDR3 nucleotides: TGTGCCAGCAGAGACCCTGGTGTAGACTCCTACAATGAGCAGTTCTTC. Protein product: CASRDPGVDSYNEQFF.

This clonotype was counted a few times. This chain links TRBV20-1 with TRBJ2-3; 13 bases are shared with TRBD2. Per the germline V gene, CDR1 is DFQATT and CDR2 is SNEGSKA (reference sequence). Losses at the gene ends were 3 bases for V and 0 bases for J; bases not matched to a gene: 3. The CDR3 consists of 16 residues. As DNA, the CDR3 is TGCAGTGCTAGGGGACTAGCGGGGCCAAGCACAGATACGCAGTATTTT. Encoded protein: CSARGLAGPSTDTQYF.

The V gene is TRBV20-1, the J gene TRBJ2-7; 12 bases fit TRBD2. Losses at the gene ends were 6 bases for V and 2 bases for J; bases not matched to a gene: 5. This CDR3 contains 14 residues. The germline V gene has CDR1 DFQATT and CDR2 SNEGSKA (reference sequence). CDR3 DNA: TGCAGTGCGGTGACTAGCGGGAGTCCCTACGAGCAGTACTTC. This gives the protein CSAVTSGSPYEQYF.

This clonotype has just a few counts. CDR3 sequence reads: CASSRRLSGGANEQFF. CDR3 nucleotides: TGTGCCAGCAGTCGTCGCCTTAGCGGGGGGGCTAATGAGCAGTTCTTC. This chain joins TRBV6-2 or TRBV6-3 and TRBJ2-1; 11 bases map to TRBD2. This CDR3 is 16 amino acids long. After removal of 5 bases from V and 7 bases from J, the junction contained 10 bases not matched to a gene. CDR1 is MNHEY and CDR2 is SVGEGT in the germline V gene.

On this clonotype: The CDR3 does not close with the conserved phenylalanine or tryptophan, likely indicating a read error. The V and J genes are TRBV6-1 and TRBJ1-1; a weak D match, TRBD1 (6 bases). The CDR3 loop spans 15 amino acids. V lost 5 bases and J 1 base, leaving 14 bases between the germline ends. Germline-derived CDR1 and CDR2 are MNHNS and SASEGT. CDR3 residues: CASSKTRGGNTEAFL. The CDR3 DNA sequence: TGTGCCAGCAGTAAGACCAGGGGTGGGAACACTGAAGCTTTCTTA.

The V and J genes are TRBV12-3 or TRBV12-4 and TRBJ2-4, with D tentatively TRBD2 (6 bases). The end of the DNA fits TRBJ2-5 better, so the J call may be wrong. The CDR3 runs to 14 residues. The CDR3 region has the DNA TGTGCCAGCAGTTTAAACGGGGGTTCGGAGACCCAGTACTTC. It is translated as CASSLNGGSETQYF.

The chain is built from TRBV7-9 and TRBJ1-5, with D maybe TRBD1 (5 bases). The CDR3 runs 16 residues. Trimming removed 4 bases at V and 0 bases at J, with 13 bases between. Germline V gene lookup returns CDR1 SEHNR and CDR2 FQNEAQ (reference sequence). For the CDR3, the DNA is TGTGCCAGCAGCTCATCCGGGGGGGGTAGCAATCAGCCCCAGCATTTT. Amino acid sequence: CASSSSGGGSNQPQHF.

This clonotype was recorded at least ten times. At one end the junction does not follow the germline gene, possibly because of a read error. V is TRBV27 and J is TRBJ2-7; a possible D gene is TRBD2 (5 bases). This CDR3 has 13 amino acids. The germline gives CDR1 MNHEY, CDR2 SMNVEV (reference sequence). CDR3 coding DNA: TGCGCCAGCAGCTTGAGTAGCGCCTACGAGCAGTACTTC. The encoded protein is CASSLSSAYEQYF.

The chain has TRBV14 and TRBJ2-1; D remains unclear. V was trimmed by 1 base and J by 0 bases, leaving 13 bases between them. CDR1 SGHDN and CDR2 FVKESK come from the germline V gene. The CDR3 is 17 amino acids. CDR3: CASSQGLFRSSYNEQFF. CDR3 DNA: TGTGCCAGCAGCCAAGGCTTGTTTAGAAGCTCCTACAATGAGCAGTTCTTC.

This rearrangement joins TRBV9 to TRBJ2-2, with D uncertain. V dropped 0 bases and J dropped 6 bases, with 9 bases sitting between them. CDR1 SGDLS and CDR2 YYNGEE come from the germline V gene. The CDR3 has 14 amino acids. The CDR3 DNA is TGTGCCAGCAGCGTAGTAGGCGGTGCCGGGGAGCTGTTTTTT. Protein sequence: CASSVVGGAGELFF. The full variable domain, completed using reference TRBV9 and TRBJ2-2, is DSGVTQTPKHLITATGQRVTLRCSPRSGDLSVYWYQQSLDQGLQFLIQYYNGEERAKGNILERFSAQQFPDLHSELNLSSLELGDSALYFCASSVVGGAGELFFGEGSRLTVL.

The chain carries TRBV20-1 and TRBJ2-7, with 7 bases identical to TRBD1. V lost 4 bases and J lost 4; bases outside the gene matches: 16. This CDR3 comprises 16 residues. Germline V gene data show CDR1 as DFQATT and CDR2 as SNEGSKA (reference sequence). DNA of the CDR3: TGCAGTGCTAACTCCTTGGGGCAGGGGGAACCTTACGAGCAGTACTTC. It is translated as CSANSLGQGEPYEQYF.

This chain connects TRBV15 to TRBJ2-7, with 11 bases matching TRBD2. V trimming: 5 bases; J trimming: 0 bases; junction bases outside the gene matches: 9. The CDR3 covers 17 residues. Germline CDR1 is LNHNV and CDR2 is YYDKDF (reference sequence). CDR3 nucleotide sequence: TGTGCCACCAGCGGGCCTGGGACTAGCGGATTCTCCTACGAGCAGTACTTC. Residues: CATSGPGTSGFSYEQYF.

This clonotype has more than one count but fewer than ten. The rearrangement joins TRBV5-1 to TRBJ2-3; 9 nucleotides align to TRBD1. CDR1 and CDR2 from the germline V gene are SGHRS and YFSETQ. V was pared by 3 bases and J by 5 bases, with 4 bases of the junction left unmatched. This CDR3 contains 14 residues. CDR3 sequence reads: CASSSDRGLDTQYF. CDR3 DNA sequence: TGCGCCAGCAGCTCGGACAGGGGCTTAGATACGCAGTATTTT.

As concerns this clonotype: At one end, the junction sequence differs from germline, possibly due to a read error. This chain connects TRBV4-1 to TRBJ2-3, with D possibly matching TRBD1 (6 bases). Germline CDR1 reads MGHRA; CDR2 reads YSYEKL. The CDR3 covers 15 residues. The CDR3 DNA reads as TGCGCCAGCATCCAAGAGCACAGGGCCACAGATACGCAGTATTTT. It encodes CASIQEHRATDTQYF.

The V and J genes are TRBV30 and TRBJ2-1; D is ambiguous. The CDR3 is made up of 14 amino acids. V shed 0 bases and J shed 0 bases, with 6 bases lying between them. Germline V gene sequence: CDR1 GTSNPN, CDR2 SVGIG (reference sequence). CDR3 in amino acids: CAWSVLSSYNEQFF. As DNA, the CDR3 is TGTGCCTGGAGTGTACTCAGCTCCTACAATGAGCAGTTCTTC.

The CDR3 bases are TGCGCCAGCAGCCGAGGACTTGAAAGCTCCTACGAGCAGTACTTC. Translating gives CASSRGLESSYEQYF. The V and J genes are TRBV4-3 and TRBJ2-5; a possible D gene is TRBD2 (5 bases). The J call is in doubt because the DNA end fits TRBJ2-7 better. This CDR3 is built from 15 residues. In germline, CDR1 is LGHNA, CDR2 YSLEER.

With respect to this clonotype: A much larger clone is a single base away; this may be a read error. V gene TRBV10-3 combines with J gene TRBJ2-7; maybe TRBD1 (5 bases). The CDR3 consists of 16 residues. The germline V and J ends were trimmed by 2 bases and 7 bases, with 21 bases remaining between them. Germline V gives CDR1 ENHRY, CDR2 SYGVKD. CDR3 in amino acids: CAISEARQPPFNEQYF. CDR3 bases: TGTGCCATCAGTGAGGCGAGACAGCCTCCCTTTAATGAGCAGTACTTC.

This clonotype was seen only once. The CDR3 DNA reads as TGTGCCAGCAGTTGGGGGGGAGGGGGAGGCTACGAGCAGTACTTC. It codes for CASSWGGGGGYEQYF. The chain employs TRBV27 and TRBJ2-7, with a weak D call TRBD2 (7 bases). The length of the CDR3 is 15 residues. Germline assignment: CDR1 MNHEY and CDR2 SMNVEV (reference sequence). Between the trimmed V and J ends, which lost 4 bases and 3 bases, there was a span of 16 bases.

This chain uses TRBV29-1 with TRBJ2-3, with 8 bases that match TRBD2. The CDR3 is 12 residues long. Germline lookup yields CDR1 SQVTM and CDR2 ANQGSEA. V lost 6 bases, J lost 8 bases, and 7 bases stayed unmatched. The CDR3 loop reads CSVFAGGGTQYF. The CDR3 coding sequence is TGCAGCGTATTCGCGGGAGGAGGTACGCAGTATTTT.

This clonotype was counted only a few times. The rearrangement uses TRBV5-1 and TRBJ1-6; unclear D gene. This CDR3 region has 14 residues. Germline lookup yields CDR1 SGHRS and CDR2 YFSETQ. V was clipped by 4 bases and J by 0 bases, with 5 bases between them. This CDR3 is CASSGDSYNSPLHF. In DNA, the CDR3 is TGCGCCAGCAGCGGGGACTCCTATAATTCACCCCTCCACTTT.

The chain employs TRBV27 and TRBJ2-1, with 14 bases matching TRBD2. CDR3 length equals 16 residues. Trimming removed 4 bases from V and 7 bases from J; junction bases left unmatched: 6. CDR1 is MNHEY, CDR2 SMNVEV, per germline (reference sequence). This CDR3 is CASSSPTSGRGNEQFF. The CDR3, as DNA: TGTGCCAGCAGTTCGCCGACTAGCGGGAGGGGGAATGAGCAGTTCTTC.

The chain uses TRBV20-1 and TRBJ2-5; unclear D gene. CDR1 and CDR2 (germline): DFQATT, SNEGSKA (reference sequence). The CDR3 sequence is 11 residues long. V was trimmed by 1 base and J by 5 bases, leaving 5 bases between them. CDR3 DNA: TGCAGTGCTAGAGTTACTGAGACCCAGTACTTC. This gives the protein CSARVTETQYF.